Presented here are 23 T cell receptor beta chains from one specimen sequenced in a study of T cell responses to AZD1222 COVID-19 vaccine. Sequencing used immunoSEQ multiplex PCR; TCRdb keeps in-frame clones, though not all of them. Of 100,000 to 150,000 clones listed, about 87% were seen once; the top ten hold over 9.5%. Here the sequenced sample was peripheral blood, taken on day 0 of AZD1222 vaccination. The receptors here all came from an adult in good health.

V gene TRBV3-1 (or the pseudogene TRBV3-2) combines with J gene TRBJ2-2; D ambiguous. The CDR3 sequence is 14 residues long. V was trimmed by 4 bases and J by 5 bases, leaving 11 bases between them. Per the germline V gene, CDR1 is LGHDT and CDR2 is YNNKEL (reference sequence). In DNA form, the CDR3 reads TGTGCCAGCAGCCTAACATGGCAGACCGGGGAGCTGTTTTTT. It specifies CASSLTWQTGELFF.

This rearrangement joins TRBV9 to TRBJ2-1; D is unresolved. V dropped 4 bases and J dropped 0 bases, with 11 bases sitting between them. Per germline, CDR1 SGDLS and CDR2 YYNGEE. The CDR3 totals 15 residues. In DNA form, the CDR3 reads TGTGCCAGCAGCCCGGTGGTGAGCTCCTACAATGAGCAGTTCTTC. Translated: CASSPVVSSYNEQFF.

To note about this clone: This same CDR3 is encoded by further DNA sequences in the sample. The chain carries TRBV28 and TRBJ2-7; D is uncertain. The CDR3 totals 12 residues. Trimming took 2 bases from V and 3 from J, leaving 5 bases between them. From germline, CDR1 is MDHEN and CDR2 SYDVKM. The CDR3 DNA sequence: TGTGCCAGCAGTTTAAGTGGCTACGAGCAGTACTTC. The encoded protein is CASSLSGYEQYF.

This chain joins TRBV18 and TRBJ2-3; tentative D call: TRBD2 (7 bases). The V gene lost 0 bases and the J gene lost 4 bases, with 8 bases spanning the gap. The germline CDR1 and CDR2 sequences are KGHSH and LQKENI. The length of the CDR3 is 14 residues. CDR3 amino acids: CASSPPGGPDTQYF. DNA for the CDR3: TGTGCCAGCTCACCACCGGGGGGGCCAGATACGCAGTATTTT.

The V call is TRBV2, the J call TRBJ1-6; D may be TRBD1 (5 bases). CDR1 is SNHLY, CDR2 FYNNEI, per germline. The CDR3 runs to 12 residues. V lost 7 bases and J lost 8, with 9 bases in between. CDR3 DNA: TGTGCCAGCAACAGGTTTGATTCACCCCTCCACTTT. Amino acids: CASNRFDSPLHF.

In its sample, this clone was seen a few times. The rearrangement links TRBV7-9 to TRBJ2-7; no definite D call. The germline V gene has CDR1 SEHNR and CDR2 FQNEAQ (reference sequence). V shed 5 bases and J shed 4 bases, with 12 bases lying between them. The CDR3 contains 13 residues. The CDR3 DNA reads TGTGCCAGCAGCCTAGACAACCGATACGAGCAGTACTTC. Translating gives CASSLDNRYEQYF.

The chain has TRBV7-2 and TRBJ2-7, with 14 bases that match TRBD2. This CDR3 region has 15 residues. The germline V gene has CDR1 SGHTA and CDR2 FQGNSA. With 6 bases clipped from V and 3 bases from J, the junction kept 4 bases outside the gene matches. The CDR3 loop is CASRPGLAGDYEQYF. CDR3 coding DNA: TGTGCCAGCAGGCCGGGACTAGCGGGGGACTACGAGCAGTACTTC.

The chain carries TRBV5-5 and TRBJ2-5, with a tentative D call TRBD1 (5 bases). CDR1 SGHKS and CDR2 YYEKEE come from the germline V gene (reference sequence). V was cut by 4 bases and J by 4 bases, with 11 bases left in between. This CDR3 contains 13 residues. The CDR3 is CASSRQLGETQYF. DNA of the CDR3: TGTGCCAGCAGCCGACAGTTGGGAGAGACCCAGTACTTC.

V gene TRBV5-4 combines with J gene TRBJ1-2; D is unresolved. The CDR3 consists of 13 residues. The V end was cut by 1 base, the J end by 0 bases, with 4 bases between. Germline CDR1 SGHNT, CDR2 YYREEE (reference sequence). The CDR3 loop is CASSLPTNYGYTF. The CDR3 DNA follows: TGTGCCAGCAGCTTGCCTACTAACTATGGCTACACCTTC.

This clone appeared a single time. V is TRBV14 and J is TRBJ2-1; tentatively, D is TRBD2 (6 bases). Germline V gene data show CDR1 as SGHDN and CDR2 as FVKESK. V lost 2 bases to trimming and J lost 2 bases, with 10 bases between them. The CDR3 runs to 15 residues. CDR3 loop: CASSQRRGTYNEQFF. For the CDR3, the DNA is TGTGCCAGCAGCCAACGGAGGGGCACCTACAATGAGCAGTTCTTC.

The rearrangement uses TRBV28 and TRBJ1-3, with 10 bases that match TRBD1. This CDR3 is 17 amino acids long. CDR1 is MDHEN and CDR2 is SYDVKM in the germline V gene. After removal of 3 bases from V and 0 bases from J, the junction contained 5 bases not matched to a gene. CDR3 amino acids: CASSFGTGVFSGNTIYF. The CDR3 region has the DNA TGTGCCAGCAGTTTCGGGACAGGGGTATTCTCTGGAAACACCATATATTTT.

The rearrangement links TRBV19 to TRBJ1-3; possible D gene TRBD1, 5 bases. CDR1 and CDR2 from the germline V gene are LNHDA and SQIVND (reference sequence). The CDR3 totals 12 residues. V lost 11 bases and J 0 bases, leaving 8 bases between the germline ends. CDR3 DNA sequence: TGTGCCGGGCAGGGCTCTGGAAACACCATATATTTT. As protein: CAGQGSGNTIYF. Full variable domain (remainder filled in from reference TRBV19 and TRBJ1-3): DGGITQSPKYLFRKEGQNVTLSCEQNLNHDAMYWYRQDPGQGLRLIYYSQIVNDFQKGDIAEGYSVSREKKESFPLTVTSAQKNPTAFYLCAGQGSGNTIYFGEGSWLTVV.

The chain has TRBV7-3 and TRBJ2-6; 9 nucleotides match TRBD2. There are 18 residues in the CDR3. In germline, CDR1 is SGHTA, CDR2 FQGTGA. With V trimmed by 4 bases and J by 2 bases, 9 bases remained unmatched. The CDR3: CASSWNSGRKPGANVLTF. CDR3 coding DNA: TGTGCCAGCAGCTGGAATAGCGGGAGAAAGCCTGGGGCCAACGTCCTGACTTTC. Filled out from reference TRBV7-3 and TRBJ2-6, the complete variable domain reads GAGVSQTPSNKVTEKGKYVELRCDPISGHTALYWYRQSLGQGPEFLIYFQGTGAADDSGLPNDRFFAVRPEGSVSTLKIQRTERGDSAVYLCASSWNSGRKPGANVLTFGAGSRLTVL.

This chain joins TRBV11-2 and TRBJ1-2; 10 positions agree with TRBD1. Germline V gene sequence: CDR1 SGHAT, CDR2 FQNNGV. The junction had 8 bases not matched to a gene; V was cut back by 5 bases and J by 5 bases. The CDR3 is 15 amino acids. DNA of the CDR3: TGTGCCAGCAGCCCCCGGACAGGGGGAGGATATGGCTACACCTTC. As protein: CASSPRTGGGYGYTF.

Only one count was recorded for this clone. J is TRBJ2-2 and V is TRBV2; D perhaps matches TRBD2 (5 bases). The CDR3 length is 16 residues. Looked up from germline, CDR1 is SNHLY and CDR2 is FYNNEI. V was pared by 3 bases and J by 0 bases, with 11 bases between. The CDR3 loop reads CASSDTGTANTGELFF. DNA of the CDR3: TGTGCCAGCAGTGACACGGGAACCGCGAACACCGGGGAGCTGTTTTTT.

CDR3 DNA: TGTGCCAGCAGCTCAAATTCCTACGAGCAGTACTTC. Translating gives CASSSNSYEQYF. V is TRBV7-9 and J is TRBJ2-7; no clear D gene. Trimming shortened V by 4 bases and J by 1 base, and 5 bases separated the two germline ends. Germline values: CDR1 SEHNR, CDR2 FQNEAQ (reference sequence). The CDR3 is made up of 12 amino acids.

The chain combines TRBV27 with TRBJ2-3; possible D gene TRBD2, 6 bases. There are 14 residues in the CDR3. V lost 5 bases, J lost 4 bases, and 13 bases lay in between. Germline loops: CDR1 MNHEY, CDR2 SMNVEV (reference sequence). The CDR3 here is CASSQRRDADTQYF. Here the CDR3 DNA reads TGTGCCAGCAGTCAAAGGCGGGATGCAGATACGCAGTATTTT.

The chain links TRBV5-1 to TRBJ2-1; D is tentatively TRBD1 or TRBD2 (6 bases each). The CDR3 extends over 14 amino acids. V dropped 4 bases and J dropped 5 bases, with 13 bases sitting between them. CDR1 SGHRS and CDR2 YFSETQ come from the germline V gene. CDR3 nucleotide sequence: TGCGCCAGCAGCCTGACAAGGGGGGACAATGAGCAGTTCTTC. Translated: CASSLTRGDNEQFF.

DNA of the CDR3: TGTGCCAGCAGCTCACAGGGGAATGGCTACACCTTC. Protein sequence: CASSSQGNGYTF. V usage is TRBV9 and J usage is TRBJ1-2, with 7 nucleotides matching TRBD1. The CDR3 spans 12 residues. V shed 4 bases and J 6 bases; nucleotides not matched to a gene: 3. Germline CDR1 and CDR2: SGDLS and YYNGEE.

This clone was counted a single time. The chain has TRBV23-1 and TRBJ2-7; the D gene is possibly TRBD1 (7 bases). TRBV23-1 is sorted into the ORF group, with uncertain function. The CDR3 loop spans 17 amino acids. Trimming removed 2 bases from V and 0 bases from J, with 17 bases in between. The CDR3 sequence is CASSQGGTARSSYEQYF. CDR3 nucleotide sequence: TGCGCCAGCAGTCAAGGAGGGACAGCCAGGAGCTCCTACGAGCAGTACTTC.

The CDR3 nucleotides are TGTGCCATCAGTGAGCCGACAGGGAGGTACGAGCAGTACTTC. Translation: CAISEPTGRYEQYF. The chain joins TRBV10-3 to TRBJ2-7; D may be TRBD1 (7 bases). The V gene lost 2 bases and the J gene lost 4 bases, with 12 bases spanning the gap. The CDR3 is made up of 14 amino acids. Germline values: CDR1 ENHRY, CDR2 SYGVKD.

This chain links TRBV12-5 with TRBJ1-1; a weak D match, TRBD1 (6 bases). Germline V gene data show CDR1 as LGHNT and CDR2 as FRNRAP. The V gene lost 5 bases and the J gene lost 1 base, with 17 bases spanning the gap. The CDR3 is made up of 16 amino acids. CDR3 coding DNA: TGTGCTAGTGGTAACACAGGGTCCCTCCAGAACACTGAAGCTTTCTTT. As protein: CASGNTGSLQNTEAFF.

The CDR3 is CASSPAVNSGNTIYF. CDR3 sequence (DNA): TGCGCCAGCAGCCCCGCGGTAAACTCTGGAAACACCATATATTTT. The chain uses TRBV5-1 and TRBJ1-3, with D hard to call. Germline values: CDR1 SGHRS, CDR2 YFSETQ. The V and J ends lost 4 bases and 0 bases respectively, with 11 bases between them. The CDR3 sequence is 15 residues long.